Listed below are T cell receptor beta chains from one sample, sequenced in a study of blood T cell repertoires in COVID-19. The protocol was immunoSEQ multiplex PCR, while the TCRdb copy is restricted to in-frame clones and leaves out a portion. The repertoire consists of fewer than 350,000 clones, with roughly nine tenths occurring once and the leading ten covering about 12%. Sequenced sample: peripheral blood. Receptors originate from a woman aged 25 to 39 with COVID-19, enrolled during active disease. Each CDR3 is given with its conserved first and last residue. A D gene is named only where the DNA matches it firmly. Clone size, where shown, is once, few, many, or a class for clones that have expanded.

CDR3 DNA: TGTGCCACCAGCAGAGATCCCGGAGACAATGAGCAGTTCTTC; CDR3 protein: CATSRDPGDNEQFF; clone size: .; J gene: TRBJ2-1; V gene: TRBV15; D gene: .
CDR3 DNA: TGTGCCAGCAGTTTTGAATGGGTTGGGGGGGGAGAGACCCAGTACTTC; CDR3 protein: CASSFEWVGGGETQYF; clone size: .; J gene: TRBJ2-5; V gene: TRBV28; D gene: TRBD2
CDR3 DNA: TGTGCCAGCACAGGAGACAGCGATGGCTACACCTTC; CDR3 protein: CASTGDSDGYTF; clone size: .; J gene: TRBJ1-2; V gene: TRBV18; D gene: .
CDR3 DNA: TGTGCCAGCAGCCAAGAATTTGGACAGGGGGTTGGGTCCCTCCACTTT; CDR3 protein: CASSQEFGQGVGSLHF; clone size: .; J gene: TRBJ1-6; V gene: TRBV4-2; D gene: TRBD1
CDR3 DNA: TGTGCCAGCAGTTTTTCGAGGCCCCGGTGGGTACATGGCTACACCTTC; CDR3 protein: CASSFSRPRWVHGYTF; clone size: .; J gene: TRBJ1-2; V gene: TRBV28; D gene: .
CDR3 DNA: TGTGCCAGCTCACTCGTTTCTGGGGAGCTGTTTTTT; CDR3 protein: CASSLVSGELFF; clone size: .; J gene: TRBJ2-2; V gene: TRBV18; D gene: .
CDR3 DNA: TGTGCCAGCAGCAAATTTAAAGGCGGAGTCTACGAGCAGTACTTC; CDR3 protein: CASSKFKGGVYEQYF; clone size: .; J gene: TRBJ2-7; V gene: TRBV21-1; D gene: .
CDR3 DNA: TGTGCCAGCAGCTTAGTGCGAGGACATCTTTCCTCCAATGAGCAGTTCTTC; CDR3 protein: CASSLVRGHLSSNEQFF; clone size: .; J gene: TRBJ2-1; V gene: TRBV7-2; D gene: .
CDR3 DNA: TGTGCCAGCAGTTACAGACAGGGTGCAACCTTAATGGCGCAGTATTTT; CDR3 protein: CASSYRQGATLMAQYF; clone size: .; J gene: TRBJ2-3; V gene: TRBV6-5; D gene: TRBD1
CDR3 DNA: TGTGCCAGCAGCCCCTTTGCGGGGGGCACAGATACGCAGTATTTT; CDR3 protein: CASSPFAGGTDTQYF; clone size: few; J gene: TRBJ2-3; V gene: TRBV7-9; D gene: TRBD2
CDR3 DNA: TGTGCCAGTACTCCACAGGGGGGGATAATTCCTGAAGCTTTCTTT; CDR3 protein: CASTPQGGIIPEAFF; clone size: .; J gene: TRBJ1-1; V gene: TRBV19; D gene: TRBD1
CDR3 DNA: TGCGCCAGCAGCGCAGGGACTAACTATGGCTACACCTTC; CDR3 protein: CASSAGTNYGYTF; clone size: .; J gene: TRBJ1-2; V gene: TRBV5-1; D gene: .
CDR3 DNA: TGCGCCAGCAGCCAAGGACAGGGCCATATGAACACTGAAGCTTTCTTT; CDR3 protein: CASSQGQGHMNTEAFF; clone size: .; J gene: TRBJ1-1; V gene: TRBV4-1; D gene: TRBD1
CDR3 DNA: TGTGCCAGCAGCTTAGAGGGACTTTCCCGAGGTACGCAGTATTTT; CDR3 protein: CASSLEGLSRGTQYF; clone size: .; J gene: TRBJ2-3; V gene: TRBV11-2; D gene: .
CDR3 DNA: TGCGCCAGCAGCCAAGAGGCGGGGCTGAACACTGAAGCTTTCTTT; CDR3 protein: CASSQEAGLNTEAFF; clone size: .; J gene: TRBJ1-1; V gene: TRBV4-1; D gene: .
CDR3 DNA: TGTGCCAGTAGTAGAGGAGGGGTTAGGGAGGAGCAGTTCTTC; CDR3 protein: CASSRGGVREEQFF; clone size: .; J gene: TRBJ2-1; V gene: TRBV19; D gene: .
CDR3 DNA: TGTGCCAGCACCGTGCGGACAGGGGTATCACCCCTCCACTTT; CDR3 protein: CASTVRTGVSPLHF; clone size: .; J gene: TRBJ1-6; V gene: TRBV28; D gene: TRBD1
CDR3 DNA: TGTGCCAGCAGCGTCCAGGGCGAGATAGGTAATTCACCCCTCCACTTT; CDR3 protein: CASSVQGEIGNSPLHF; clone size: .; J gene: TRBJ1-6; V gene: TRBV9; D gene: .
CDR3 DNA: TGTGCCAGCAGCCAAGATCGAGAAGAGCCGTACACAGATACGCAGTATTTT; CDR3 protein: CASSQDREEPYTDTQYF; clone size: .; J gene: TRBJ2-3; V gene: TRBV14; D gene: .
CDR3 DNA: TGTGCCAGCAGCCCACGGGACAGGGATCACGAGCAGTACTTC; CDR3 protein: CASSPRDRDHEQYF; clone size: .; J gene: TRBJ2-7; V gene: TRBV9; D gene: TRBD1
CDR3 DNA: TGTGCCACCAGTGATGACAGGTCCGGGGAGCTGTTTTTT; CDR3 protein: CATSDDRSGELFF; clone size: .; J gene: TRBJ2-2; V gene: TRBV24-1; D gene: .
CDR3 DNA: TGTGCCAGCAGCCCTGTCCAGGGCGGCATTAAGTTCGCTGAAGCTTTCTTT; CDR3 protein: CASSPVQGGIKFAEAFF; clone size: .; J gene: TRBJ1-1; V gene: TRBV5-6; D gene: .
CDR3 DNA: TGTGCCAGCAGCCTACGACAGGGTATGAACACTGAAGCTTTCTTT; CDR3 protein: CASSLRQGMNTEAFF; clone size: .; J gene: TRBJ1-1; V gene: TRBV7-2; D gene: TRBD1
CDR3 DNA: TGTGTCAGAAGCTATCCGATAACCGGGACAGGGGACTACAATGAGCAGTTCTTC; CDR3 protein: CVRSYPITGTGDYNEQFF; clone size: .; J gene: TRBJ2-1; V gene: TRBV7-5; D gene: .
CDR3 DNA: TGTGCCAGCTCACCCGACAGGGCAGGATCCTACGAGCAGTACTTC; CDR3 protein: CASSPDRAGSYEQYF; clone size: .; J gene: TRBJ2-7; V gene: TRBV18; D gene: TRBD1
CDR3 DNA: TGTGCCAGCAGAGGACAGGGCCACAGGGAGCTGTTTTTT; CDR3 protein: CASRGQGHRELFF; clone size: .; J gene: TRBJ2-2; V gene: TRBV12-3/TRBV12-4; D gene: TRBD1
CDR3 DNA: TGCGCCAGCAGCTTGGGACACCGAGACCTCTACGAGCAGTACTTC; CDR3 protein: CASSLGHRDLYEQYF; clone size: medium-sized; J gene: TRBJ2-7; V gene: TRBV5-1; D gene: .
CDR3 DNA: TGCGCCAGCAGTCAGGGTTGGATCGGCACAGATACGCAGTATTTT; CDR3 protein: CASSQGWIGTDTQYF; clone size: .; J gene: TRBJ2-3; V gene: TRBV5-1; D gene: .
CDR3 DNA: TGCGCCAGCAGCCAGAAACTAGCGGGGGAGGGTTACAATGAGCAGTTCTTC; CDR3 protein: CASSQKLAGEGYNEQFF; clone size: .; J gene: TRBJ2-1; V gene: TRBV4-1; D gene: TRBD2
CDR3 DNA: TGCAGCGTGCGGGACGCGAACACTGAAGCTTTCTTT; CDR3 protein: CSVRDANTEAFF; clone size: once; J gene: TRBJ1-1; V gene: TRBV29-1; D gene: .
CDR3 DNA: TGTGCCAGCAGTCGGGGTGTGGCTTCACCCCTCCACTTT; CDR3 protein: CASSRGVASPLHF; clone size: .; J gene: TRBJ1-6; V gene: TRBV6-5; D gene: .
CDR3 DNA: TGTGCCAGCAGACCCACAGGGGGCAGGACTGAAGCTTTCTTT; CDR3 protein: CASRPTGGRTEAFF; clone size: .; J gene: TRBJ1-1; V gene: TRBV5-8; D gene: TRBD1